The text below deals with one TCR beta chain. The data were obtained in a study of blood T cell repertoires in COVID-19. Study-wide background: The origin of the acute and convalescent COVID-19 samples was the United States, Italy and Spain. Sources were T cells, B-cell-depleted T cells, or PBMCs; the material itself was cDNA or gDNA.

The CDR3 runs 12 residues. V lost 2 bases and J lost 6, with 8 bases in between. Germline CDR1 is SGHNT and CDR2 is YENEEA. Original handling: Amplified reference gene primers provided the basis for estimating nucleated cell counts. The data were produced by immunoSEQ multiplex PCR, yet TCRdb's version contains in-frame clones alone and is incomplete. Clone size and V and J calls were adopted from that table, with D and trimming inferred from the DNA. The data hold 150,000 to 200,000 clones, with roughly 85% observed a single time. This TCR came from a woman between 25 and 40 years old with acute or convalescent COVID-19. Sequenced: peripheral blood. V and J are TRBV11-3 and TRBJ2-7, with D possibly TRBD2 on 5 matching bases. CDR3 sequence: CASSLSDSEQYF. As DNA, the CDR3 is TGTGCCAGCAGCTTATCGGACTCCGAGCAGTACTTC.